This T cell receptor (beta chain) was sequenced during a study of blood T cell repertoires in COVID-19 (TCRdb year 2020). At the level of the whole study: The collaborator samples originated in the United States, Italy and Spain and spanned the acute and convalescent phases of COVID-19. The samples were drawn from two sources: the first 160 participants of the ongoing ImmuneRACE study, and 1,000 to 1,500 subjects contributed by 6 global collaborators. Deeply sampled blood TCRbeta repertoires from subjects exposed to, actively infected with, or recovered from COVID-19 were included in the dataset. The repertoires were made available in a free public database intended to serve as a resource for research on the immune response to SARS-CoV-2. Where available, HLA class I and class II types were obtained from metadata supplied by the sample provider rather than from assay-based typing. A de-identified subject ID, COVID-19 status, age in years and sex were almost always included in the sample metadata. The prospective study material was composed of cDNA or gDNA derived from T cells, B-cell-depleted T cells, or PBMCs. Overall study results and their limits: How much clinical and demographic metadata was included differed by source and by participant, and the metadata was provided uncurated.

Of note for this clone: Which antigen it targets is not known. One base away there is no much larger clone; base qualities are not given.

The collaborating institutions used their own protocols to collect whole blood in K2EDTA tubes. For TCRbeta analysis, collaborator samples were shipped as frozen whole blood, as isolated PBMCs, or as DNA extracted from either sample type. CDR1 SGHNT and CDR2 YYREEE were looked up in the germline V gene (reference sequence). V trim: 4 bases; J trim: 9 bases; unmatched bases: 17. From the cysteine up to the phenylalanine, the CDR3 has a length of 17 residues. The kept DNA is CDR3 alone, 51 bases in frame from the first base. The immunoSEQ Assay, a bias-controlled multiplex PCR, was used to amplify TCRbeta CDR3 regions from genomic DNA. Per the original workflow: The number of nucleated cells in each sample was estimated by amplification of reference gene primers within the assay. To quantify the absolute abundance of each unique TCRbeta CDR3 rearrangement, sequence reads were collapsed and filtered. For each sample, productive Simpson clonality was calculated as the square root of Simpson's diversity index across productive rearrangements. As stored in TCRdb, this immuneACCESS dataset retains in-frame rearrangements with V and J assigned. A fraction of the clones does not appear; measured against another copy, unresolved V genes explain less than half of the discrepancy, and the remainder lacks a known reason. The DNA was the basis for D and trimming; V, J and clone size are from that table. The sample contains about 100,000 clones, 80% to 90% of them found a single time. Clones ranked in the top ten supply approximately 15% of the sample.

The TCR originated in a man in his forties or fifties with acute or convalescent COVID-19. The sequencing input was peripheral blood. This sequence uses TRBV5-4 and TRBJ2-1; the central 9 bases match TRBD2. CDR3 sequence: CASSLPPMGLAEGEQFF. In nucleotides, the sequence is TGTGCCAGCAGCCTACCGCCCATGGGACTAGCCGAGGGTGAGCAGTTCTTC.